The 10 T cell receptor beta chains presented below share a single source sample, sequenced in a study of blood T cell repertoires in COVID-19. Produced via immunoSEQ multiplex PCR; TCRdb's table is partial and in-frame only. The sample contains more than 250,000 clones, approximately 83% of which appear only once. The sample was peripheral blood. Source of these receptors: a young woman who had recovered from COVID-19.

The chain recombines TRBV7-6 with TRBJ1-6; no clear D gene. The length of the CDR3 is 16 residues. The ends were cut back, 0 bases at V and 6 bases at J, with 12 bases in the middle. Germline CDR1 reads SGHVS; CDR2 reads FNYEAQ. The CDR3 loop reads CASSLAQAGINSPLHF. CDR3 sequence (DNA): TGTGCCAGCAGCTTAGCGCAGGCGGGGATTAATTCACCCCTCCACTTT.

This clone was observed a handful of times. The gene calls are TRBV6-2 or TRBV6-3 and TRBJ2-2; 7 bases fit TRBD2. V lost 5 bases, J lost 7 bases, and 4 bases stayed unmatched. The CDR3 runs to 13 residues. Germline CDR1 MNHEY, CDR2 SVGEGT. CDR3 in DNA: TGTGCCAGCAGTATCGGGACTAACGGGGAGCTGTTTTTT. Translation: CASSIGTNGELFF.

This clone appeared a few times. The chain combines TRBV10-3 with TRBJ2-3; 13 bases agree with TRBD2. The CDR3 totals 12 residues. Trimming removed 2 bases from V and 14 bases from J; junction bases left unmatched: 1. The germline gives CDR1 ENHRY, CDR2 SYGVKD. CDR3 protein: CAISERTSGGYF. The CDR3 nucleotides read TGTGCCATCAGTGAGCGGACTAGCGGGGGGTATTTT.

The CDR3 nucleotides are TGTGCCAGCAGCCGGAAGGGAGGGGGCTCCTACGAGCAGTACTTC. Residues: CASSRKGGGSYEQYF. The chain combines TRBV3-1 (or the pseudogene TRBV3-2) with TRBJ2-7; TRBD2 might be the D (7 bases). Between the trimmed V and J ends, which lost 4 bases and 0 bases, there was a span of 13 bases. Germline V gene sequence: CDR1 LGHDT, CDR2 YNNKEL (reference sequence). This CDR3 has 15 residues.

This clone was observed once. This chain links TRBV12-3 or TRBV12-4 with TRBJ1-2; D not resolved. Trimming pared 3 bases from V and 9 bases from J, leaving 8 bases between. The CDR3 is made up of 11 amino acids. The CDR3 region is CASSFVGRYTF. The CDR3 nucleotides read TGTGCCAGCAGTTTTGTTGGCCGCTACACCTTC.

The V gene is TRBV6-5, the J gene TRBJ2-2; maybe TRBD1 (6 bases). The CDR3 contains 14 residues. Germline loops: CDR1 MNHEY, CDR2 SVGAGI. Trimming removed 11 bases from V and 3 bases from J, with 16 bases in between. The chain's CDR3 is CAARTKGDTGELFF. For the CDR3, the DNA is TGTGCCGCACGTACTAAGGGGGACACCGGGGAGCTGTTTTTT.

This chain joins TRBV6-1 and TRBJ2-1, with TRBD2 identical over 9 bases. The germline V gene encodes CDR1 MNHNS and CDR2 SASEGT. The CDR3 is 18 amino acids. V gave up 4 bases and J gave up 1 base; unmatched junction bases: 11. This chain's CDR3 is CASSGTRREGGSYNEQFF. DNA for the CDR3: TGTGCCAGCAGTGGGACTAGGCGGGAGGGTGGTTCCTACAATGAGCAGTTCTTC.

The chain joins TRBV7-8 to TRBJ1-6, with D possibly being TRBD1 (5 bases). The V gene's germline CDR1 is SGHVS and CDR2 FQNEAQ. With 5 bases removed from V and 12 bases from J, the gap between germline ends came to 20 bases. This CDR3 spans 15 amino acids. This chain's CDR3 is CASSQNLGATQPLHF. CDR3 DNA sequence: TGTGCCAGCAGCCAGAACTTAGGGGCCACTCAACCCCTCCACTTT.

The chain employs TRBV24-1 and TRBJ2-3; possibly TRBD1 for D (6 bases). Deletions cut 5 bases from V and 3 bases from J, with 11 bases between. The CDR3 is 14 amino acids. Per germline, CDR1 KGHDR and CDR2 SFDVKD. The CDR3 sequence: CATSGQDSTDTQYF. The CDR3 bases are TGTGCCACCAGTGGGCAGGACAGTACAGATACGCAGTATTTT.

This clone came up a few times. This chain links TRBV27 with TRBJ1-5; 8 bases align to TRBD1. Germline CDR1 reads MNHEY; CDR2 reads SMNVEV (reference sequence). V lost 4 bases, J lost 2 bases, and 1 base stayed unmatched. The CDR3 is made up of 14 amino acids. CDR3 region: CASSSRGRNQPQHF. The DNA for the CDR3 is TGTGCCAGCAGTTCCAGGGGGCGCAATCAGCCCCAGCATTTT.